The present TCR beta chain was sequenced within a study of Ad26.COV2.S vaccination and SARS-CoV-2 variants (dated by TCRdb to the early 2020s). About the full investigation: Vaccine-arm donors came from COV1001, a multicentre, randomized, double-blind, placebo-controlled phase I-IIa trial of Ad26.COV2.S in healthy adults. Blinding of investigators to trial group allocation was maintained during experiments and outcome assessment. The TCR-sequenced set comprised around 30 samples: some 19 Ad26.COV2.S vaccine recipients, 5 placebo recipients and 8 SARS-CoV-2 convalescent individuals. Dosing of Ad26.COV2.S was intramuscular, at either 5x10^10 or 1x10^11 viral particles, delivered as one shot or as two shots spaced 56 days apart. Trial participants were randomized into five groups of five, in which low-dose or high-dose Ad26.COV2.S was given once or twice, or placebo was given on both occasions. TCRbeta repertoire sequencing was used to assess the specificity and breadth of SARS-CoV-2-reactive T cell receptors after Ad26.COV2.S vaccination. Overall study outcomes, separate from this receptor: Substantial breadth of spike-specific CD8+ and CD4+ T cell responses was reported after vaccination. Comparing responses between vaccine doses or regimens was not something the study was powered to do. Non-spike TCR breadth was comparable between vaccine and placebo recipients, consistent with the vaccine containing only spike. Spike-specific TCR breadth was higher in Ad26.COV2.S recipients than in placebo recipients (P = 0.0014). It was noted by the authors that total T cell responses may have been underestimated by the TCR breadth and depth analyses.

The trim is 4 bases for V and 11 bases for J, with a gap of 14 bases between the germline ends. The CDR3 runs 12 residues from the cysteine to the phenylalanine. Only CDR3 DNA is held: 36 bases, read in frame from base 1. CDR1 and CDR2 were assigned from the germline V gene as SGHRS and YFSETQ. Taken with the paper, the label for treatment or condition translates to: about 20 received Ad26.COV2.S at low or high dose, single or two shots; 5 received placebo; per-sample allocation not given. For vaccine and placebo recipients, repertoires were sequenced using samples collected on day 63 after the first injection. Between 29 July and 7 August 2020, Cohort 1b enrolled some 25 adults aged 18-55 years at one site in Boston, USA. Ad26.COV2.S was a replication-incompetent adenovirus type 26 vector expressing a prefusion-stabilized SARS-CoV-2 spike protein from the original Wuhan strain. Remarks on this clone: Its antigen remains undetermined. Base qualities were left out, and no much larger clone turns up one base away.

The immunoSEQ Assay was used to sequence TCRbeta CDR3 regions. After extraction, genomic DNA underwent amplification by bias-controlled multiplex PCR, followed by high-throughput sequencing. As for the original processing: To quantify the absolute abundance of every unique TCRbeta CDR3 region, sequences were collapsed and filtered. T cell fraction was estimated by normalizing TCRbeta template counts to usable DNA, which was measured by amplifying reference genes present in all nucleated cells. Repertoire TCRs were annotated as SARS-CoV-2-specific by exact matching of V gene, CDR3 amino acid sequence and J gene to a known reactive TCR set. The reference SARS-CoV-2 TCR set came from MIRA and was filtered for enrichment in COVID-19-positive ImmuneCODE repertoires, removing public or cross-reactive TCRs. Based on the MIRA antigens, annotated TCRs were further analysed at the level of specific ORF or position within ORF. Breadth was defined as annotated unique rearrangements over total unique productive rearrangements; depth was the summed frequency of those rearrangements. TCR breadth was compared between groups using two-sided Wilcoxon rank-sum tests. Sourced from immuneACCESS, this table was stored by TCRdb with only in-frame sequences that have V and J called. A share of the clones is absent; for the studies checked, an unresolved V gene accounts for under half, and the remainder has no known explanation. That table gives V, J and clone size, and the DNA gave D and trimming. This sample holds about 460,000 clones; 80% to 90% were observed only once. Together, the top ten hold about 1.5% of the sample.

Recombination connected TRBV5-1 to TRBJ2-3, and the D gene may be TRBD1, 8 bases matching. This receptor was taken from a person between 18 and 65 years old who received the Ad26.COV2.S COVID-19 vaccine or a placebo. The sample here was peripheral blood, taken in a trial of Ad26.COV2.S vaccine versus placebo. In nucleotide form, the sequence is TGCGCCAGCAGCGAGGACAGGGAGGGGCAGTATTTT. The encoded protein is CASSEDREGQYF.